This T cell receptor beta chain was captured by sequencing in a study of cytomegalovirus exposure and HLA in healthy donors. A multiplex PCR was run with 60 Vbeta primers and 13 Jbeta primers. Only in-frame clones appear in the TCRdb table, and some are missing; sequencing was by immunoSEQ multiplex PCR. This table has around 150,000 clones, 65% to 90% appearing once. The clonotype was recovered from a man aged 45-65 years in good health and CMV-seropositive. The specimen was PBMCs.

This chain's CDR3 is CASTPAGVNQPQHF. CDR3 nucleotides: TGTGCCAGCACTCCCGCAGGGGTTAATCAGCCCCAGCATTTT. V gene TRBV6-5 combines with J gene TRBJ1-5; weak D call: TRBD1 (6 bases). The CDR3 totals 14 residues. Per germline, CDR1 MNHEY and CDR2 SVGAGI. Trimming removed 7 bases at V and 4 bases at J, with 14 bases between.